This TCR beta chain was sequenced in a study of graft-versus-host responses after intestinal transplantation. Study-level information: Recipients obtained multivisceral, liver-intestinal, or isolated intestinal transplants. All recipients got anti-thymocyte globulin induction, then tacrolimus and steroids for around three years.

Some clones are missing from TCRdb's copy, which holds only in-frame ones; the method was immunoSEQ multiplex PCR. This table holds fewer than 100,000 clones, about 83% found once. With regard to this clone: The antigen remains undetermined.

Study-wide points: High graft-versus-host to host-versus-graft clonal ratios were seen in allografts of patients with graft-donor T cell macrochimerism. GvH clones surfaced in recipient marrow, some emerging earlier in ileum or blood.

The sequence derives from a human patient who received an intestinal transplant, so some T cells may come from the graft donor. Sequenced material: PBMCs, taken 255 days after intestinal transplant.

The CDR3 DNA is TGTGCCAGCAGTGAAGATCCCTTGGGGTCAAATCAGCCCCAGCATTTT. Amino acid sequence: CASSEDPLGSNQPQHF. J is TRBJ1-5 and V is TRBV2; D is uncertain. Germline lookup yields CDR1 SNHLY and CDR2 FYNNEI. The V end lost 1 base, the J end lost 4 bases, and 14 bases lay between the germline ends. There are 16 residues in the CDR3.